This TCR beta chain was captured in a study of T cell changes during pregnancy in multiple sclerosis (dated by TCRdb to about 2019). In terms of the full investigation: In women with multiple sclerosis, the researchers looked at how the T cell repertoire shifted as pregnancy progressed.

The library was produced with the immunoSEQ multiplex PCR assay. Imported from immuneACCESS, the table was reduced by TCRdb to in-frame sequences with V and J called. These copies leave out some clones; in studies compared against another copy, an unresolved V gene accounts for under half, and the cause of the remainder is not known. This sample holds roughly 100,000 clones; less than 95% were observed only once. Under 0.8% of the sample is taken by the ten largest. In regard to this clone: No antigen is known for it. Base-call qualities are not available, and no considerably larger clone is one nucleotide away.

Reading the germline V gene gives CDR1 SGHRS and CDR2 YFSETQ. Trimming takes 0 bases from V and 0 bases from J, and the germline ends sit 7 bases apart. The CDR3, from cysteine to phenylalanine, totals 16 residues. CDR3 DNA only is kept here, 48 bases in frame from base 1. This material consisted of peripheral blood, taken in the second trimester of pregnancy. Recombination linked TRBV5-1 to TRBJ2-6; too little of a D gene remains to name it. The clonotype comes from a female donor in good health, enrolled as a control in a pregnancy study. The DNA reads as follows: TGCGCCAGCAGCTTGGGTGCAGTCTCTGGGGCCAACGTCCTGACTTTC. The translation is CASSLGAVSGANVLTF.